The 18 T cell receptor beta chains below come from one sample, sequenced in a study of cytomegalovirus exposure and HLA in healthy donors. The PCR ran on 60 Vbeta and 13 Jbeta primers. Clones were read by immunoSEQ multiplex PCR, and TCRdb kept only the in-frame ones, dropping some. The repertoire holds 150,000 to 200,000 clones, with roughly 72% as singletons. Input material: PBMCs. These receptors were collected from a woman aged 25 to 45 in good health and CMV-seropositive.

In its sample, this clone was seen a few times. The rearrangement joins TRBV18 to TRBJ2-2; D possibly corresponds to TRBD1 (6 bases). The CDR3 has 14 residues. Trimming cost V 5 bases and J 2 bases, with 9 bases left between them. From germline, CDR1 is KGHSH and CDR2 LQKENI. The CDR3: CASSGQPNTGELFF. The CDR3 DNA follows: TGTGCCAGCTCAGGACAGCCCAACACCGGGGAGCTGTTTTTT.

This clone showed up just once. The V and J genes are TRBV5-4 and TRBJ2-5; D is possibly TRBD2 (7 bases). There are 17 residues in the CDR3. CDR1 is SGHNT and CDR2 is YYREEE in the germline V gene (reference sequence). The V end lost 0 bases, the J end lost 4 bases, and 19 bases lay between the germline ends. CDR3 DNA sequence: TGTGCCAGCAGCTTGGGGTCGGGGGGCCATGTCGGAGAGACCCAGTACTTC. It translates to CASSLGSGGHVGETQYF.

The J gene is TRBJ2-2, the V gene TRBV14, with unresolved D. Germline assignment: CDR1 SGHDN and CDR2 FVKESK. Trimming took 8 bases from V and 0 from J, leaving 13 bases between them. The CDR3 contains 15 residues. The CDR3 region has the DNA TGTGCCAGCCCGCCCGAGAAAGCGAACACCGGGGAGCTGTTTTTT. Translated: CASPPEKANTGELFF.

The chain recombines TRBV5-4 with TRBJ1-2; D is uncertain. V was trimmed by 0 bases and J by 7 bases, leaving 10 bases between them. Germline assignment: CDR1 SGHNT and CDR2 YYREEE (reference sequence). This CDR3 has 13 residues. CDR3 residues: CASSLERVGGYTF. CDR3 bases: TGTGCCAGCAGCTTGGAGAGGGTTGGTGGCTACACCTTC.

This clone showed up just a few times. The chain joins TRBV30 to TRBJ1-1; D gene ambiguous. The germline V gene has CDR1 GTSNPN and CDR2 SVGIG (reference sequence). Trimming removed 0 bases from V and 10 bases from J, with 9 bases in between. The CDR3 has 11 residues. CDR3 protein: CAWSVSAAAFF. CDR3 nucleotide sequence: TGTGCCTGGAGTGTTTCAGCGGCAGCTTTCTTT.

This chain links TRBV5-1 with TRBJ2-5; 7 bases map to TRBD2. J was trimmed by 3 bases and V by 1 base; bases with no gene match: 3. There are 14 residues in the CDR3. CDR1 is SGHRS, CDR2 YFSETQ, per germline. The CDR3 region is CASSLRLAEETQYF. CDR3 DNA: TGCGCCAGCAGCTTGCGCCTAGCGGAAGAGACCCAGTACTTC.

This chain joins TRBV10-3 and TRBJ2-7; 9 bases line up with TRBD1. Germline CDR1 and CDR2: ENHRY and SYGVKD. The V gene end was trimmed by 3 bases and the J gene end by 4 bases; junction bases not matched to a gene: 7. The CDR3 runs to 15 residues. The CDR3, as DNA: TGTGCCATCAGTGAAGGGGACAGGGCTTTATACGAGCAGTACTTC. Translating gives CAISEGDRALYEQYF.

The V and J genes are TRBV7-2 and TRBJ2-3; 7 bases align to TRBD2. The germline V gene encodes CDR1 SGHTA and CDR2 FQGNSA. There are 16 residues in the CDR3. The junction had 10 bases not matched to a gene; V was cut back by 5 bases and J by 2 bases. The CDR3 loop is CASSPRGVGYTDTQYF. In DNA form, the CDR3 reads TGTGCCAGCAGCCCCCGGGGGGTCGGATACACAGATACGCAGTATTTT.

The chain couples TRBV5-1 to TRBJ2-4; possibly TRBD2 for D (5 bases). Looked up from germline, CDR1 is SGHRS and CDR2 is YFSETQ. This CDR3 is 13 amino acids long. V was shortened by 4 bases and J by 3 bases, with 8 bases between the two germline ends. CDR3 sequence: CASSREVKNIQYF. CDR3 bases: TGCGCCAGCAGCCGGGAAGTCAAAAACATTCAGTACTTC.

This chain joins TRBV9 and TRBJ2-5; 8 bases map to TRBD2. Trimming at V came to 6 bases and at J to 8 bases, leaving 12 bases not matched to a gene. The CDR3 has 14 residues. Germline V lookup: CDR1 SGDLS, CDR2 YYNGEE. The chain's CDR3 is CASTAGGPWETQYF. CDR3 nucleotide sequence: TGTGCCAGCACGGCGGGGGGACCCTGGGAAACCCAGTACTTC.

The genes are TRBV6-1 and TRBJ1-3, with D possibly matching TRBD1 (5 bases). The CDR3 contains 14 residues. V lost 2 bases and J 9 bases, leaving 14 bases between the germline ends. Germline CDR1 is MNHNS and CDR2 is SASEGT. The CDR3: CASSESRERGTIYF. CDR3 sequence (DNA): TGTGCCAGCAGTGAAAGCAGGGAAAGGGGCACCATATATTTT.

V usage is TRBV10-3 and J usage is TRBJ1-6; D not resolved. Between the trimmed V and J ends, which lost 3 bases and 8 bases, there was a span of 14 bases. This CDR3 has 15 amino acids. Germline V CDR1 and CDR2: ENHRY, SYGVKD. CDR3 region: CAISDMRVWDSPLHF. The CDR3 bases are TGTGCCATCAGTGACATGAGGGTTTGGGATTCACCCCTCCACTTT.

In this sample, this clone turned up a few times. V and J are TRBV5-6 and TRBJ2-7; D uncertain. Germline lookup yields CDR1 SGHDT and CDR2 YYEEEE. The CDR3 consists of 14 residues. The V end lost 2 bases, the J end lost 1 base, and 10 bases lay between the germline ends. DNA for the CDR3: TGTGCCAGCAGCTTTTTTGAGAGATCCTACGAGCAGTACTTC. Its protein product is CASSFFERSYEQYF.

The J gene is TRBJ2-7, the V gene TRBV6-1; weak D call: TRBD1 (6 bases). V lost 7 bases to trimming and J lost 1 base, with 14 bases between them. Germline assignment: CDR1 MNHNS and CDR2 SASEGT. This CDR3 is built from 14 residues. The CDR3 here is CASNLGGASYEQYF. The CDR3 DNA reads TGTGCCAGCAATCTAGGGGGTGCATCCTACGAGCAGTACTTC.

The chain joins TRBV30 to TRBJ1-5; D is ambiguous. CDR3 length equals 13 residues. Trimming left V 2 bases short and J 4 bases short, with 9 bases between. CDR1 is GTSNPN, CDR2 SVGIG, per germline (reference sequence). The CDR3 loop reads CAWSFSVNQPQHF. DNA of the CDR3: TGTGCCTGGAGTTTCTCAGTTAATCAGCCCCAGCATTTT. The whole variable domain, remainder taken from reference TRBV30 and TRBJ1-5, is SQTIHQWPATLVQPVGSPLSLECTVEGTSNPNLYWYRQAAGRGLQLLFYSVGIGQISSEVPQNLSASRPQDRQFILSSKKLLLSDSGFYLCAWSFSVNQPQHFGDGTRLSIL.

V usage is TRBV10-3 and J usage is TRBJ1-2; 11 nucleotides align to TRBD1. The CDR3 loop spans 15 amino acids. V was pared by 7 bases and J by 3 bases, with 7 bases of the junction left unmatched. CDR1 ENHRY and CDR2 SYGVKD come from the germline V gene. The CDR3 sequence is CAITTGTGGYYGYTF. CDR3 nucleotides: TGTGCCATCACCACCGGGACAGGGGGGTACTATGGCTACACCTTC.

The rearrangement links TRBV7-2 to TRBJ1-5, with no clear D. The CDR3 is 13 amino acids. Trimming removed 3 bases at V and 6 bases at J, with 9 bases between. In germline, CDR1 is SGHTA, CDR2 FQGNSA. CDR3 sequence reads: CASSFSGTQPQHF. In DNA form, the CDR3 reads TGTGCCAGCAGCTTCTCGGGTACTCAGCCCCAGCATTTT.

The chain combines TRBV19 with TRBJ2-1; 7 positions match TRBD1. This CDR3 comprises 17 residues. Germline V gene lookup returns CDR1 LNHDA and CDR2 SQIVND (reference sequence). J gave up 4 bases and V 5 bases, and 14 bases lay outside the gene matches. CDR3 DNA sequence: TGTGCCAGTAGTCTCACCCCCGGGACAGTGGATTACAATGAGCAGTTCTTC. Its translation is CASSLTPGTVDYNEQFF.